The source of this T cell receptor beta chain is a study of cytotoxic CD8 clonotypes in ibrutinib-treated CLL. Comment on this clone: Its antigen is currently unknown.

Regarding the study as a whole: Clonality, elevated at ibrutinib response, dropped back toward baseline at progression. Patients showed higher baseline clonality than age-matched healthy donors, and it tracked circulating CD8+ T-cell counts.

Targeted sequencing depth ranged from 1 in 200,000 to 1 in 1 million T cells. Profiled with immunoSEQ multiplex PCR; TCRdb holds only in-frame clones, not every one. Among some 80,000 clones listed, 79% were seen once. Genomic DNA for TCR beta libraries, 2 to 2.5 micrograms, came from cryopreserved PBMCs. CDR3 length equals 14 residues. V lost 8 bases and J lost 7, with 20 bases in between. Germline CDR1 reads ENHRY; CDR2 reads SYGVKD. The sequences come from PBMCs, collected after 12 months of ibrutinib treatment. V usage is TRBV10-3 and J usage is TRBJ1-2; D is perhaps TRBD1 (6 bases). This receptor was obtained from a human donor with chronic lymphocytic leukemia. CDR3: CAIRQAGERGGYTF. The CDR3 region has the DNA TGTGCCATCCGCCAGGCAGGGGAACGGGGTGGCTACACCTTC.